These T cell receptor beta chains were read from a single sample in a study of Graves' ophthalmopathy and Graves' hyperthyroidism. TCRdb passed the multiplex PCR reads through MiXCR, listing each CDR3 protein once. The sample shows under 200,000 distinct CDR3 sequences, roughly two fifths of them seen only once. The sequenced material came from peripheral blood. The source of these receptors is a woman between 40 and 55 years old with Graves' ophthalmopathy. Each CDR3 is given with its conserved first and last residue. The order of the fields is V gene, clone size, J gene, CDR3 protein. Not all rows give a size; the values are once, few, many and, for expanded clones, a class.

v_gene: TRBV6-5
abundance: NA
j_gene: TRBJ2-7
CDR3aa: CASSYWGTGPYEQYF

v_gene: TRBV14
abundance: many
j_gene: TRBJ2-2
CDR3aa: CASSQRVGRGDTGELFF

v_gene: TRBV19
abundance: NA
j_gene: TRBJ2-7
CDR3aa: CATTRGNEQYF

v_gene: TRBV7-8
abundance: NA
j_gene: TRBJ2-5
CDR3aa: CASSRLLGTGGQETQYF

v_gene: TRBV28
abundance: once
j_gene: TRBJ1-1
CDR3aa: CASSLQRGSTEAFF

v_gene: TRBV28
abundance: NA
j_gene: TRBJ2-5
CDR3aa: CASRSTGSAETQYF

v_gene: TRBV20-1
abundance: many
j_gene: TRBJ1-6
CDR3aa: CSARDPTLDNSPLHF

v_gene: TRBV6-5
abundance: many
j_gene: TRBJ2-3
CDR3aa: CASSYSPGSTDTQYF

v_gene: TRBV2
abundance: NA
j_gene: TRBJ2-7
CDR3aa: CASSGIQGSYEQYF

v_gene: TRBV6-1
abundance: NA
j_gene: TRBJ2-7
CDR3aa: CASRDRNYEQYF

v_gene: TRBV27
abundance: NA
j_gene: TRBJ1-1
CDR3aa: CASSLLAANTEAFF

v_gene: TRBV6-1
abundance: NA
j_gene: TRBJ1-2
CDR3aa: CASTDRLNYGYTF

v_gene: TRBV20-1
abundance: NA
j_gene: TRBJ1-2
CDR3aa: CSARPETGTGSYGYIF

v_gene: TRBV7-2
abundance: NA
j_gene: TRBJ1-5
CDR3aa: CASSFLGGGQPQHF

v_gene: TRBV24-1
abundance: NA
j_gene: TRBJ1-2
CDR3aa: CATSDTRGYTF

v_gene: TRBV18
abundance: many
j_gene: TRBJ1-2
CDR3aa: CASSPDGLYGYTF

v_gene: TRBV15
abundance: many
j_gene: TRBJ2-2
CDR3aa: CATSREPPGTTNTGELFF

v_gene: TRBV20-1
abundance: NA
j_gene: TRBJ2-7
CDR3aa: CSARDLGGALYEQYF

v_gene: TRBV19
abundance: NA
j_gene: TRBJ1-3
CDR3aa: CASAPTPTQRNTIYF

v_gene: TRBV18
abundance: many
j_gene: TRBJ2-2
CDR3aa: CASSPPKNTGELFF

v_gene: TRBV12-3/TRBV12-4
abundance: many
j_gene: TRBJ1-6
CDR3aa: CASSLGTGNNSPLHF

v_gene: TRBV24-1
abundance: NA
j_gene: TRBJ2-7
CDR3aa: CATSETTGFEQYF

v_gene: TRBV28
abundance: few
j_gene: TRBJ2-7
CDR3aa: CASSLRLRRADFYEQYF

v_gene: TRBV9
abundance: NA
j_gene: TRBJ2-5
CDR3aa: CASSVNRGETQYF

v_gene: TRBV12-3/TRBV12-4
abundance: NA
j_gene: TRBJ2-7
CDR3aa: CASSLRLAGPSYEQYF

v_gene: TRBV6-5
abundance: once
j_gene: TRBJ1-2
CDR3aa: CASSSPQGGLGGYTF

v_gene: TRBV6-1
abundance: NA
j_gene: TRBJ1-2
CDR3aa: CASSEAADRYGYTF

v_gene: TRBV11-1
abundance: NA
j_gene: TRBJ2-6
CDR3aa: CASSLGQAKGSGANVLTF

v_gene: TRBV27
abundance: many
j_gene: TRBJ1-1
CDR3aa: CASSFRGRGDTEAFF

v_gene: TRBV6-5
abundance: many
j_gene: TRBJ1-2
CDR3aa: CASSYNRVYGYTF

v_gene: TRBV28
abundance: NA
j_gene: TRBJ1-2
CDR3aa: CASNRPGVYGYTF

v_gene: TRBV19
abundance: once
j_gene: TRBJ1-5
CDR3aa: CASSRQGAGQPQHF

v_gene: TRBV14
abundance: NA
j_gene: TRBJ2-5
CDR3aa: CASSRGLAVYQETQYF

v_gene: TRBV6-2/TRBV6-3
abundance: NA
j_gene: TRBJ1-1
CDR3aa: CASSYSMVNTEAFF

v_gene: TRBV12-3/TRBV12-4
abundance: once
j_gene: TRBJ1-6
CDR3aa: CASSSGGYNSPLHF

v_gene: TRBV14
abundance: many
j_gene: TRBJ1-1
CDR3aa: CASSQQNTEAFF

v_gene: TRBV7-2
abundance: many
j_gene: TRBJ2-5
CDR3aa: CASAQRKETQYF

v_gene: TRBV20-1
abundance: many
j_gene: TRBJ2-7
CDR3aa: CSARWGPYEQYF

v_gene: TRBV14
abundance: NA
j_gene: TRBJ1-1
CDR3aa: CASSRQFPNRATEAFF

v_gene: TRBV10-3
abundance: NA
j_gene: TRBJ1-6
CDR3aa: CAISRDRSSSPLHF

v_gene: TRBV30
abundance: many
j_gene: TRBJ1-5
CDR3aa: CAPPGGSQPQHF

v_gene: TRBV19
abundance: NA
j_gene: TRBJ2-7
CDR3aa: CASSISPSYEQYF

v_gene: TRBV20-1
abundance: NA
j_gene: TRBJ2-7
CDR3aa: CSAPGGGLIYEQYF

v_gene: TRBV6-5
abundance: NA
j_gene: TRBJ2-5
CDR3aa: CASSYGLAGGGETQYF

v_gene: TRBV19
abundance: many
j_gene: TRBJ1-1
CDR3aa: CASTWTGTMNTEAFF

v_gene: TRBV6-5
abundance: NA
j_gene: TRBJ1-5
CDR3aa: CASSYYRNQPQHF